This TCR beta chain was documented in a study of T cells after yellow fever vaccination. Study-level information: SMART-Seq v4 Ultra Low Input prepared the low-cell-number fractions.

TCRdb processed the 5' RACE reads anew with MiXCR; each CDR3 protein has one entry. Among about 580,000 distinct CDR3 sequences listed, around 16% were seen once. Per the germline V gene, CDR1 is MGHRA and CDR2 is YSYEKL. The CDR3 runs 18 residues. With V trimmed by 0 bases and J by 3 bases, 11 bases remained unmatched. This clonotype occurred once. The sequence came from a young man who received the YFV17D yellow fever vaccine. The sample consisted of PBMCs, taken around 5 days after the first yellow fever vaccination. The gene calls are TRBV4-1 and TRBJ2-1; 7 bases fit TRBD2. The CDR3 loop is CASSQEDPGLVGYNEQFF. The CDR3 DNA sequence: TGCGCCAGCAGCCAAGAGGACCCCGGACTAGTCGGCTACAATGAGCAGTTCTTC.